This T cell receptor (beta chain) was found in a study of blood T cell repertoires in COVID-19. Overall study: The United States, Italy and Spain supplied acute and convalescent COVID-19 samples.

As handled by the study authors: Estimated nucleated cell counts came from reference gene primer amplification. TCRdb's copy holds only in-frame clones and misses some; the assay was immunoSEQ multiplex PCR. Clonal size and the V and J genes are those of that table, whereas D and trimming came from the DNA. The data show hundreds of thousands of clones, around 87% seen once. The V gene's germline CDR1 is KGHSH and CDR2 LQKENI. There are 14 residues in the CDR3. The V gene lost 2 bases and the J gene lost 8 bases, with 10 bases spanning the gap. Seattle cases were enrolled at active infection and followed longitudinally.

The source material was peripheral blood. The sequence was collected from a woman aged 60-75 years with COVID-19, enrolled during active disease. V is TRBV18 and J is TRBJ1-6, with D uncertain. The CDR3, as DNA: TGTGCCAGCTCACCAAACCCGGGAGATTCACCCCTCCACTTT. Protein product: CASSPNPGDSPLHF.